This TCR beta chain is from a study of cytomegalovirus exposure and HLA in healthy donors. Unrecorded immune exposures were likely, despite nominal health at sampling. Overall study findings and caveats: Presence/absence analyses took donor sequencing depth as roughly uniform.

V shed 3 bases, J shed 4 bases, and the junction held 4 bases outside the gene matches. Germline V gene lookup returns CDR1 SGHDN and CDR2 FVKESK. This CDR3 region has 14 residues. The PCR made use of 60 Vbeta and 13 Jbeta primers. Clones were sequenced by immunoSEQ multiplex PCR, and TCRdb holds only the in-frame ones, with some missing. The sample has 110,000 or so clones, 70% to 80% seen once. Remarks on this clone: Its matching antigen is unknown.

This chain connects TRBV14 to TRBJ1-2; 8 nucleotides agree with TRBD1. Sequenced input: PBMCs. The sequence derives from a female donor in good health and CMV-seronegative. The CDR3 spells CASSQWTGPYGYTF. Written as DNA, the CDR3 is TGTGCCAGCAGCCAGTGGACAGGGCCCTATGGCTACACCTTC.